This T cell receptor beta chain was profiled in a study of cytomegalovirus exposure and HLA in healthy donors. About the study: Around 77 million unique TCRs from HLA-typed donors made up an early data release. The study's findings and limits: TCR beta chains numbering 164 were designated cytomegalovirus-associated. Among the most significant clusters, several appeared linked to common viral pathogens in a later analysis. Presence/absence analyses supposed approximately even sequencing depth among donors.

Details on this clone: Its antigen is as yet unknown.

V was clipped by 1 base and J by 1 base; unmatched bases: 7. Germline V gene lookup returns CDR1 LGHNA and CDR2 YSLEER. CDR3 size: 18 residues. With 60 Vbeta and 13 Jbeta primers, the PCR was carried out. The assay was immunoSEQ multiplex PCR, and TCRdb's table has in-frame clones only and misses some. Of 140,000 or so clones listed, more than 55% are singletons. J is TRBJ2-4 and V is TRBV4-3, with 10 bases fitting TRBD2. The TCR originated in a woman aged 55-75 years in good health and CMV-seronegative. The sequencing sample was made of PBMCs. CDR3 residues: CASSQVPSGGGAKNIQYF. DNA for the CDR3: TGCGCCAGCAGCCAAGTCCCTAGCGGGGGCGGGGCCAAAAACATTCAGTACTTC.